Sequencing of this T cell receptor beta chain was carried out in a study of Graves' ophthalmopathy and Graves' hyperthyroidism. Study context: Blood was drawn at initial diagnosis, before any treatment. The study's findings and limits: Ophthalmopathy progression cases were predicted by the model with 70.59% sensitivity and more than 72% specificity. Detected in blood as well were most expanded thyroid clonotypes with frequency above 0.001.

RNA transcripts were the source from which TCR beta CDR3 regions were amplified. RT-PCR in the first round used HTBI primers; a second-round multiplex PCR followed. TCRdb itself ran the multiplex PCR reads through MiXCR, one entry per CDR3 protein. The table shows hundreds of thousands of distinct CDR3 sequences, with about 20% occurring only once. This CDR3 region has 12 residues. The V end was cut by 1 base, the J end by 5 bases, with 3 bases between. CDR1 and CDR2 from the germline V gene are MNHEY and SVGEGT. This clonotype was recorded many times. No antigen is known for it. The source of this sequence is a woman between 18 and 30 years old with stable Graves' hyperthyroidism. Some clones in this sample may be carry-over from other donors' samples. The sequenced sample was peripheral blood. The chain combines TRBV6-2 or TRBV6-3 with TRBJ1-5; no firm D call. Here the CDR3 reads CASSYFDQPQHF. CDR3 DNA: TGTGCCAGCAGTTACTTCGATCAGCCCCAGCATTTT.